These 8 T cell receptor beta chains share one sample of origin, sequenced in a study of blood T cells in healthy people across ages. A J-beta primer mix and a sample-barcoded 5' primer were used in a second PCR of about 7 to 12 cycles. TCRdb fed the 5' RACE reads into MiXCR, producing one record per CDR3 protein. This sample has roughly 2 million distinct CDR3 sequences, with around 50% found just once. Material: blood. The receptors were gathered from a woman between 35 and 50 years old in good health.

The rearrangement joins TRBV5-1 to TRBJ2-1, with 12 bases identical to TRBD1. Per the germline V gene, CDR1 is SGHRS and CDR2 is YFSETQ. There are 16 residues in the CDR3. J gave up 13 bases and V 0 bases, and 11 bases lay outside the gene matches. CDR3 bases: TGCGCCAGCAGCTTGGAGGGACAGGGGGCTTTCGGGCCCCAGTTCTTC. Its translation is CASSLEGQGAFGPQFF.

The J gene is TRBJ1-2, the V gene TRBV19, with TRBD1 matching 8 bases. Germline assignment: CDR1 LNHDA and CDR2 SQIVND (reference sequence). The V segment lost 8 bases and the J segment 4 bases; nucleotides outside the gene matches: 6. CDR3 length: 13 residues. The CDR3 reads CASGSGTGYGYTF. CDR3 DNA: TGTGCCAGTGGTTCCGGGACAGGCTATGGCTACACCTTC.

This chain connects TRBV6-1 to TRBJ2-7; TRBD1 matches at 9 bases. Per germline, CDR1 MNHNS and CDR2 SASEGT. The CDR3 consists of 15 residues. V dropped 3 bases and J dropped 5; count of bases not matched to a gene: 8. The CDR3 region is CASSDPGTGSDEQYF. The DNA of the CDR3 is TGTGCCAGCAGTGATCCCGGGACAGGGTCTGACGAGCAGTACTTC.

The V gene is TRBV4-2, the J gene TRBJ2-3, with 9 bases identical to TRBD2. Germline-derived CDR1 and CDR2 are LGHNA and YNFKEQ. The CDR3 length is 15 residues. The J segment lost 9 bases and the V segment lost 0 bases, leaving 7 bases of the junction unmatched. This CDR3 reads CASSQDGIAGVTQYF. The CDR3 DNA reads as TGTGCCAGCAGCCAAGACGGGATAGCGGGGGTAACGCAGTATTTT.

The chain has TRBV12-3 or TRBV12-4 and TRBJ2-3; D is undetermined. The germline V and J ends were trimmed by 2 bases and 0 bases, with 12 bases remaining between them. CDR3 length: 16 amino acids. The DNA of the CDR3 is TGTGCCAGCAGTTTAAGGGTGTTTCGTAGCACAGATACGCAGTATTTT. This encodes CASSLRVFRSTDTQYF.

The CDR3 DNA is TGTGCCAGCAGTTTATTGGAGAGGGGGCAGGGATCCTACGAGCAGTACTTC. Amino acids: CASSLLERGQGSYEQYF. The V and J genes are TRBV28 and TRBJ2-7; 7 nucleotides match TRBD1. Unmatched junction bases numbered 10, after V lost 1 base and J lost 1 base. Germline CDR1 is MDHEN and CDR2 is SYDVKM. The length of the CDR3 is 17 residues.

This clonotype turned up a few times. The chain joins TRBV7-2 to TRBJ2-7; 7 bases fit TRBD1. V shed 5 bases, J shed 0 bases, and the junction held 10 bases outside the gene matches. Germline V gene data show CDR1 as SGHTA and CDR2 as FQGNSA. This CDR3 has 16 amino acids. CDR3 region: CASSRIAAGGSYEQYF. The CDR3 DNA reads as TGTGCCAGCAGCCGCATCGCGGCAGGGGGCTCCTACGAGCAGTACTTC.

The rearrangement uses TRBV20-1 and TRBJ1-6; tentatively, D is TRBD1 (5 bases). The CDR3 sequence is 17 residues long. Trimming cost V 3 bases and J 7 bases, with 22 bases left between them. Per the germline V gene, CDR1 is DFQATT and CDR2 is SNEGSKA (reference sequence). CDR3 protein: CSARGIPTGVQNSPLHF. CDR3 in DNA: TGCAGTGCTAGGGGTATTCCTACAGGCGTCCAGAATTCACCCCTCCACTTT.